These 23 T cell receptor beta chains were sequenced from one sample in a study of cytomegalovirus exposure and HLA in healthy donors. Vbeta (60) and Jbeta (13) primers were used in the PCR. TCRdb's copy holds only in-frame clones and misses some; the assay was immunoSEQ multiplex PCR. The sample has about 98,000 clones, around four fifths seen once. Input material: PBMCs. The receptors here all came from a female donor in good health and CMV-seropositive.

V and J are TRBV7-9 and TRBJ1-4; no clear D gene. Trimming took 5 bases from V and 4 from J, leaving 5 bases between them. Germline CDR1 and CDR2: SEHNR and FQNEAQ (reference sequence). This CDR3 has 12 amino acids. The CDR3 region is CASSLSNEKLFF. CDR3 nucleotide sequence: TGTGCCAGCAGCCTTAGTAATGAAAAACTGTTTTTT.

J is TRBJ2-7 and V is TRBV19; 8 bases align to TRBD1. V shed 6 bases, J shed 7 bases, and the junction held 8 bases outside the gene matches. The CDR3 sequence is 13 residues long. Germline V gene sequence: CDR1 LNHDA, CDR2 SQIVND (reference sequence). CDR3 protein: CASRPGGAWEQYF. DNA of the CDR3: TGTGCCAGTAGGCCAGGGGGCGCGTGGGAGCAGTACTTC.

The chain has TRBV12-5 and TRBJ1-1; D unresolved. V lost 7 bases, J lost 1 base, and 4 bases lay in between. Germline CDR1 reads LGHNT; CDR2 reads FRNRAP. There are 11 residues in the CDR3. Here the CDR3 DNA reads TGTGCTAGTGAGCAGAACACTGAAGCTTTCTTT. Encoded protein: CASEQNTEAFF.

The V gene is TRBV7-9, the J gene TRBJ1-1; D unresolved. The V end lost 1 base, the J end lost 7 bases, and 7 bases lay between the germline ends. CDR1 is SEHNR and CDR2 is FQNEAQ in the germline V gene (reference sequence). This CDR3 is 12 amino acids long. In DNA, the CDR3 is TGTGCCAGCAGCTTAGGGCAACGTGAAGCTTTCTTT. Amino acids: CASSLGQREAFF.

This rearrangement joins TRBV5-6 to TRBJ1-2; TRBD1 matches 10 bases. The CDR3 loop spans 17 amino acids. The V gene end was trimmed by 5 bases and the J gene end by 1 base; junction bases not matched to a gene: 11. The germline V gene encodes CDR1 SGHDT and CDR2 YYEEEE. The CDR3 DNA is TGTGCCAGCAGGCAGCAAAATCGGGACAGGGGTAACTATGGCTACACCTTC. Translation gives CASRQQNRDRGNYGYTF.

CDR3 sequence reads: CASSLDRVVTGELFF. CDR3 DNA sequence: TGTGCCAGCAGCCTAGACAGGGTAGTCACCGGGGAGCTGTTTTTT. V gene TRBV7-2 combines with J gene TRBJ2-2, with 7 bases aligning to TRBD1. CDR1 and CDR2 (germline): SGHTA, FQGNSA. The CDR3 spans 15 residues. J lost 4 bases, V lost 5 bases, and 7 bases had no gene match.

This chain links TRBV19 with TRBJ2-7; possible D gene TRBD1, 6 bases. CDR1 is LNHDA, CDR2 SQIVND, per germline (reference sequence). The CDR3 runs 16 residues. V shed 6 bases and J shed 4 bases, with 22 bases lying between them. DNA for the CDR3: TGTGCCAGTAGCATAACAACAGGGCTGGACCTATACGAGCAGTACTTC. Translated, it gives CASSITTGLDLYEQYF. The complete variable domain, with remaining parts taken from reference TRBV19 and TRBJ2-7, reads DGGITQSPKYLFRKEGQNVTLSCEQNLNHDAMYWYRQDPGQGLRLIYYSQIVNDFQKGDIAEGYSVSREKKESFPLTVTSAQKNPTAFYLCASSITTGLDLYEQYFGPGTRLTVT.

The chain joins TRBV27 to TRBJ1-1; no reliable D call. V was cut by 1 base and J by 0 bases, with 9 bases left in between. CDR1 and CDR2 from the germline V gene are MNHEY and SMNVEV (reference sequence). The CDR3 runs to 15 residues. CDR3 in DNA: TGTGCCAGCAGTTTATATTCAGGTTTGAACACTGAAGCTTTCTTT. As protein: CASSLYSGLNTEAFF.

V and J are TRBV5-4 and TRBJ2-2; 7 bases match TRBD2. The germline V gene has CDR1 SGHNT and CDR2 YYREEE (reference sequence). The CDR3 extends over 14 amino acids. Trimming cost V 5 bases and J 7 bases; bases outside gene matches: 8. The DNA of the CDR3 is TGTGCCAGCAGGGTAGGGAGGGCGGACGGGGAGCTGTTTTTT. As protein: CASRVGRADGELFF.

The rearrangement links TRBV4-2 to TRBJ1-1, with D possibly being TRBD1 (6 bases). Germline V gene sequence: CDR1 LGHNA, CDR2 YNFKEQ. This CDR3 contains 13 residues. V dropped 2 bases and J dropped 6 bases, with 10 bases sitting between them. The CDR3 sequence is CASSQPGDSEAFF. The CDR3 DNA is TGTGCCAGCAGCCAACCAGGGGATTCTGAAGCTTTCTTT.

The rearrangement uses TRBV10-3 and TRBJ2-7, with D tentatively TRBD2 (6 bases). The CDR3 is 15 amino acids. The germline CDR1 and CDR2 sequences are ENHRY and SYGVKD. Trimming left V 4 bases short and J 7 bases short, with 20 bases between. CDR3 nucleotide sequence: TGTGCCATCAGTGCCGGGAGCCAATCCCCCTGGGAGCAGTACTTC. This translates into CAISAGSQSPWEQYF.

The gene calls are TRBV5-1 and TRBJ2-7; 11 nucleotides match TRBD2. Per germline, CDR1 SGHRS and CDR2 YFSETQ. CDR3 length equals 15 residues. V lost 4 bases and J lost 0; bases outside the gene matches: 3. The CDR3, as DNA: TGCGCCAGCAGCCGAGGGACTAGCGGCTCCTACGAGCAGTACTTC. It translates to CASSRGTSGSYEQYF.

The rearrangement links TRBV7-9 to TRBJ1-1; D is undetermined. This CDR3 contains 12 residues. The germline V gene encodes CDR1 SEHNR and CDR2 FQNEAQ (reference sequence). The V and J ends lost 5 bases and 7 bases respectively, with 11 bases between them. The CDR3 loop reads CASSPVRFEAFF. The CDR3 DNA is TGTGCCAGCAGCCCTGTTCGGTTTGAAGCTTTCTTT.

This sequence joins TRBV5-4 and TRBJ1-2; TRBD1 matches at 11 bases. The germline V gene encodes CDR1 SGHNT and CDR2 YYREEE (reference sequence). V shed 3 bases and J 4 bases; nucleotides not matched to a gene: 2. This CDR3 contains 14 residues. CDR3 sequence reads: CASSSDRGLYGYTF. CDR3 nucleotides: TGTGCCAGCAGCTCGGACAGGGGGCTCTATGGCTACACCTTC.

This clone appeared a few times. This chain links TRBV15 with TRBJ1-1; D unresolved. The CDR3 is 14 amino acids. Trimming stripped 0 bases from V and 7 bases from J, with 12 bases between. CDR1 is LNHNV and CDR2 is YYDKDF in the germline V gene (reference sequence). The CDR3 region is CATSRDQEGGEAFF. The CDR3 region has the DNA TGTGCCACCAGCAGAGATCAAGAAGGCGGTGAAGCTTTCTTT.

As for this clone: One junction end does not reproduce the germline sequence, and a read error may be involved. The V gene is TRBV7-9, the J gene TRBJ1-5, with a possible D match to TRBD1 (5 bases). The germline V gene encodes CDR1 SEHNR and CDR2 FQNEAQ (reference sequence). CDR3 size: 15 residues. This CDR3 reads CSSSLDGGGNQPQHF. CDR3 nucleotide sequence: TGTTCCAGCAGCTTAGACGGGGGAGGTAATCAGCCCCAGCATTTT.

The genes are TRBV2 and TRBJ2-3; TRBD1 might be the D (6 bases). The CDR3 is 16 amino acids. CDR1 is SNHLY and CDR2 is FYNNEI in the germline V gene. V lost 1 base, J lost 5 bases, and 16 bases lay in between. CDR3 sequence reads: CASSEVSTGVKDTQYF. CDR3 sequence (DNA): TGTGCCAGCAGTGAAGTGTCGACAGGTGTGAAAGATACGCAGTATTTT.

The J gene is TRBJ1-4, the V gene TRBV11-2; D may be TRBD1 (6 bases). The V and J ends lost 6 bases and 5 bases respectively, with 16 bases between them. The germline gives CDR1 SGHAT, CDR2 FQNNGV. The CDR3 length is 15 residues. CDR3 residues: CASSYTGRENEKLFF. As DNA, the CDR3 is TGTGCCAGCAGTTATACAGGGAGGGAGAATGAAAAACTGTTTTTT.

This rearrangement joins TRBV7-9 to TRBJ2-1; maybe TRBD2 (6 bases). The germline V and J ends were trimmed by 4 bases and 8 bases, with 18 bases remaining between them. CDR3 length equals 15 residues. Germline V gene data show CDR1 as SEHNR and CDR2 as FQNEAQ (reference sequence). The DNA for the CDR3 is TGTGCCAGCAGCTCCAGTCGGGACTTCGGGGATGAGCAGTTCTTC. Translating gives CASSSSRDFGDEQFF.

The chain uses TRBV4-1 and TRBJ2-5; TRBD2 agrees at 10 bases. This CDR3 is built from 15 residues. Germline CDR1 MGHRA, CDR2 YSYEKL. V dropped 3 bases and J dropped 6; count of bases not matched to a gene: 7. This chain's CDR3 is CASSQLAGVLKTQYF. The CDR3, as DNA: TGCGCCAGCAGCCAGCTAGCGGGAGTTTTAAAGACCCAGTACTTC.

The sample holds one count of this clone. The V call is TRBV7-9, the J call TRBJ1-1; TRBD1 is a possible D gene (5 bases). Germline-derived CDR1 and CDR2 are SEHNR and FQNEAQ (reference sequence). The CDR3 sequence is 13 residues long. V lost 5 bases to trimming and J lost 3 bases, with 10 bases between them. CDR3 DNA: TGTGCCAGCAGCGGGCCGGGGGACACTGAAGCTTTCTTT. Encoded protein: CASSGPGDTEAFF.

V gene TRBV9 combines with J gene TRBJ1-2; 7 nucleotides match TRBD1. The CDR3 extends over 16 amino acids. V gave up 4 bases and J gave up 0 bases; unmatched junction bases: 9. Looked up from germline, CDR1 is SGDLS and CDR2 is YYNGEE. The CDR3 loop reads CASSSDRDRPNYGYTF. The CDR3, as DNA: TGTGCCAGCAGCTCCGACCGGGACAGACCTAACTATGGCTACACCTTC.

CDR3 in DNA: TGTGCCAGCAGTACATACAATAGCAATCAGCCCCAGCATTTT. It translates to CASSTYNSNQPQHF. The V call is TRBV28, the J call TRBJ1-5; D not resolved. CDR3 length equals 14 residues. Trimming took 5 bases from V and 0 from J, leaving 8 bases between them. CDR1 and CDR2 (germline): MDHEN, SYDVKM.